Following are 17 T cell receptor beta chains from one sample sequenced in a study of T cell responses to AZD1222 COVID-19 vaccine. Method: immunoSEQ multiplex PCR; TCRdb's copy keeps in-frame clones and lacks some. The sample holds roughly 99,000 clones, roughly 87% seen once. The sample here was peripheral blood, taken 28 days after the second AZD1222 dose. Receptors were obtained from an adult who received the AZD1222 COVID-19 vaccine.

This chain joins TRBV5-1 and TRBJ2-3, with a tentative D call TRBD2 (7 bases). Germline V gives CDR1 SGHRS, CDR2 YFSETQ. CDR3 length equals 16 residues. V was pared by 4 bases and J by 1 base, with 16 bases between. The CDR3 bases are TGCGCCAGCAGCGTAGGCCGCGGGGGCCGCACAGATACGCAGTATTTT. It yields the protein CASSVGRGGRTDTQYF.

The rearrangement uses TRBV12-5 and TRBJ2-7; 8 bases map to TRBD2. The V gene's germline CDR1 is LGHNT and CDR2 FRNRAP. There are 17 residues in the CDR3. V gave up 1 base and J gave up 0 bases; unmatched junction bases: 8. CDR3: CASGLAGSGASSYEQYF. The CDR3 DNA reads as TGTGCTAGTGGTTTGGCGGGTAGCGGGGCCAGCTCCTACGAGCAGTACTTC.

This rearrangement joins TRBV30 to TRBJ2-5; D perhaps matches TRBD1 (6 bases). Per germline, CDR1 GTSNPN and CDR2 SVGIG (reference sequence). The CDR3 contains 12 residues. The ends were cut back, 8 bases at V and 5 bases at J, with 15 bases in the middle. This chain's CDR3 is CARSGQGETQYF. In DNA form, the CDR3 reads TGTGCCCGGTCGGGGCAGGGGGAGACCCAGTACTTC. The variable domain in full, with the rest retrieved from reference TRBV30 and TRBJ2-5, is SQTIHQWPATLVQPVGSPLSLECTVEGTSNPNLYWYRQAAGRGLQLLFYSVGIGQISSEVPQNLSASRPQDRQFILSSKKLLLSDSGFYLCARSGQGETQYFGPGTRLLVL.

The CDR3 reads CASSNTGRGPYGYTF. The CDR3 region has the DNA TGTGCCAGCAGTAACACGGGGAGGGGCCCCTATGGCTACACCTTC. The chain employs TRBV3-1 (or the pseudogene TRBV3-2) and TRBJ1-2, with a possible D match to TRBD1 (5 bases). The germline V and J ends were trimmed by 6 bases and 4 bases, with 18 bases remaining between them. The CDR3 extends over 15 amino acids. Germline-derived CDR1 and CDR2 are LGHDT and YNNKEL (reference sequence).

This chain connects TRBV7-9 to TRBJ2-7; TRBD1 matches at 7 bases. The CDR3 is made up of 14 amino acids. Germline values: CDR1 SEHNR, CDR2 FQNEAQ (reference sequence). V dropped 4 bases and J dropped 2; count of bases not matched to a gene: 5. CDR3 sequence (DNA): TGTGCCAGCAGCTCCACAGGGGAACCCTACGAGCAGTACTTC. Its translation is CASSSTGEPYEQYF.

This chain connects TRBV20-1 to TRBJ2-1; 10 bases agree with TRBD1. Germline loops: CDR1 DFQATT, CDR2 SNEGSKA (reference sequence). The length of the CDR3 is 15 residues. J gave up 4 bases and V 3 bases, and 6 bases lay outside the gene matches. The CDR3: CSASSWGQGYNEQFF. Written as DNA, the CDR3 is TGCAGTGCTAGTTCTTGGGGACAGGGGTACAATGAGCAGTTCTTC.

This clone was seen just once. The gene calls are TRBV5-1 and TRBJ1-1, with TRBD1 matching over 7 bases. The CDR3 has 15 amino acids. Germline-derived CDR1 and CDR2 are SGHRS and YFSETQ. J was trimmed by 11 bases and V by 0 bases; bases with no gene match: 13. The CDR3 DNA sequence: TGCGCCAGCAGCTTGGCCGGGGACTCTGGACAGGTGGCTTTCTTT. Protein: CASSLAGDSGQVAFF. Full variable domain (missing parts from reference TRBV5-1 and TRBJ1-1): KAGVTQTPRYLIKTRGQQVTLSCSPISGHRSVSWYQQTPGQGLQFLFEYFSETQRNKGNFPGRFSGRQFSNSRSEMNVSTLELGDSALYLCASSLAGDSGQVAFFGQGTRLTVV.

The genes are TRBV5-1 and TRBJ1-1, with 11 nucleotides matching TRBD1. The germline gives CDR1 SGHRS, CDR2 YFSETQ. V lost 6 bases, J lost 11 bases, and 6 bases stayed unmatched. The CDR3 extends over 12 amino acids. DNA of the CDR3: TGCGCCAGCACAACGGGACAGGGGGTTGCTTTCTTT. This codes for CASTTGQGVAFF.

The J gene is TRBJ2-1, the V gene TRBV7-8; possibly TRBD1 for D (7 bases). V was trimmed by 1 base and J by 14 bases, leaving 18 bases between them. The germline gives CDR1 SGHVS, CDR2 FQNEAQ. The CDR3 is 14 amino acids. CDR3 loop: CASSLGVGGTAKFF. The CDR3 DNA is TGTGCCAGCAGCTTAGGAGTAGGCGGGACAGCTAAGTTCTTC.

The chain's CDR3 is CASSPQGAYEQYF. CDR3 DNA sequence: TGTGCCAGTAGTCCCCAGGGGGCCTACGAGCAGTACTTC. The chain links TRBV19 to TRBJ2-7; the match to TRBD1 covers 7 bases. V trimming: 5 bases; J trimming: 2 bases; junction bases outside the gene matches: 3. CDR1 is LNHDA and CDR2 is SQIVND in the germline V gene (reference sequence). The CDR3 is 13 amino acids.

The rearrangement joins TRBV18 to TRBJ1-2; 8 positions agree with TRBD1. The germline CDR1 and CDR2 sequences are KGHSH and LQKENI. V gave up 5 bases and J gave up 4 bases; unmatched junction bases: 3. This CDR3 has 13 amino acids. CDR3 sequence: CASSDDRGYGYTF. The CDR3 region has the DNA TGTGCCAGCTCAGACGACAGGGGCTATGGCTACACCTTC.

This clone was detected a few times. The rearrangement joins TRBV7-9 to TRBJ1-1, with D hard to call. The CDR3 runs 13 residues. From germline, CDR1 is SEHNR and CDR2 FQNEAQ (reference sequence). V was shortened by 6 bases and J by 0 bases, with 8 bases between the two germline ends. The CDR3 loop is CASRGGLNTEAFF. CDR3 bases: TGTGCCAGCAGAGGCGGTTTGAACACTGAAGCTTTCTTT. Full variable domain (remainder filled in from reference TRBV7-9 and TRBJ1-1): DTGVSQNPRHKITKRGQNVTFRCDPISEHNRLYWYRQTLGQGPEFLTYFQNEAQLEKSRLLSDRFSAERPKGSFSTLEIQRTEQGDSAMYLCASRGGLNTEAFFGQGTRLTVV.

This clone was detected once. The rearrangement joins TRBV5-6 to TRBJ2-7, with D possibly matching TRBD1 (5 bases). From germline, CDR1 is SGHDT and CDR2 YYEEEE. V gave up 0 bases and J gave up 5 bases, with 12 bases separating them. There are 14 residues in the CDR3. CDR3 protein: CASSLEGSLHEQYF. The CDR3 coding sequence is TGTGCCAGCAGCTTGGAGGGGTCTCTACACGAGCAGTACTTC.

The chain links TRBV5-5 to TRBJ1-2; TRBD1 matches at 7 bases. The ends lost 4 bases at V and 0 bases at J; junction bases unmatched: 12. The germline V gene has CDR1 SGHKS and CDR2 YYEKEE (reference sequence). This CDR3 is built from 17 residues. The CDR3 nucleotides are TGTGCCAGCAGCCACCACCCCGGGACAGCAACTAACTATGGCTACACCTTC. Its translation: CASSHHPGTATNYGYTF. Full variable domain (rest looked up from reference TRBV5-5 and TRBJ1-2): DAGVTQSPTHLIKTRGQQVTLRCSPISGHKSVSWYQQVLGQGPQFIFQYYEKEERGRGNFPDRFSARQFPNYSSELNVNALLLGDSALYLCASSHHPGTATNYGYTFGSGTRLTVV.

This rearrangement joins TRBV2 to TRBJ1-5, with D possibly matching TRBD1 (5 bases). Germline values: CDR1 SNHLY, CDR2 FYNNEI. V lost 3 bases and J lost 6, with 12 bases in between. There are 14 residues in the CDR3. DNA of the CDR3: TGTGCCAGCAGTGACAGGAGGGGAAGTCAGCCCCAGCATTTT. Its translation: CASSDRRGSQPQHF.

The rearrangement uses TRBV19 and TRBJ2-7; no firm D call. The CDR3 spans 11 residues. V was pared by 6 bases and J by 4 bases, with 7 bases between. Germline loops: CDR1 LNHDA, CDR2 SQIVND (reference sequence). In nucleotides, the CDR3 is TGTGCCAGTAGGTGGGGATACGAGCAGTACTTC. Translation gives CASRWGYEQYF.

The V gene is TRBV7-3, the J gene TRBJ1-1; D is possibly TRBD1 (6 bases). Germline loops: CDR1 SGHTA, CDR2 FQGTGA. The V and J ends lost 5 bases and 4 bases respectively, with 17 bases between them. The CDR3 runs to 15 residues. CDR3 sequence reads: CASSPRQVAGTEAFF. CDR3 nucleotide sequence: TGTGCCAGCAGCCCGAGACAGGTCGCGGGCACTGAAGCTTTCTTT.